One and the same sample provided the 18 T cell receptor beta chains below, sequenced in a study of OX40 agonist ivuxolimab in advanced cancers. The repertoire was sequenced with immunoSEQ multiplex PCR; TCRdb's copy has only in-frame clones and lacks some. The sample gives 53,000 or so clones, about four fifths of which show up once; 2% to 3% is in the top ten. The starting material was CD4+ or CD8+ T cells sorted from blood, obtained in a trial of the OX40 agonist ivuxolimab. These receptors all stem from an adult with an advanced solid tumor such as melanoma, head and neck, liver or kidney cancer.

The V gene is TRBV6-6, the J gene TRBJ2-7; D is uncertain. The CDR3 totals 16 residues. Trimming took off 4 bases at V and 0 bases at J, with 16 bases between the two ends. From germline, CDR1 is MNHNY and CDR2 SVGAGI (reference sequence). The DNA for the CDR3 is TGTGCCAGCAGTTGGCTGGACCCGAAATCCTCCTACGAGCAGTACTTC. Encoded protein: CASSWLDPKSSYEQYF.

The CDR3 sequence: CASSVKGQGAGLFFNEQFF. The CDR3 nucleotides read TGTGCCAGCAGCGTAAAGGGACAGGGGGCGGGTTTGTTTTTCAATGAGCAGTTCTTC. The rearrangement uses TRBV9 and TRBJ2-1; 12 nucleotides agree with TRBD1. Germline V gene lookup returns CDR1 SGDLS and CDR2 YYNGEE. This CDR3 has 19 residues. Trimming removed 1 base from V and 6 bases from J; junction bases left unmatched: 14.

The chain recombines TRBV30 with TRBJ2-5; D gene ambiguous. Germline V gene sequence: CDR1 GTSNPN, CDR2 SVGIG (reference sequence). The length of the CDR3 is 12 residues. The V and J ends lost 3 bases and 1 base respectively, with 6 bases between them. CDR3 sequence: CAWRGIQETQYF. As DNA, the CDR3 is TGTGCCTGGAGGGGTATCCAAGAGACCCAGTACTTC.

V is TRBV30 and J is TRBJ2-7; D perhaps matches TRBD1 (6 bases). This CDR3 region has 17 residues. V lost 2 bases to trimming and J lost 1 base, with 21 bases between them. The V gene's germline CDR1 is GTSNPN and CDR2 SVGIG (reference sequence). DNA for the CDR3: TGTGCCTGGAGTCCCCCTCAGGGGCCCTTTTCTTCCTACGAGCAGTACTTC. It codes for CAWSPPQGPFSSYEQYF.

The chain combines TRBV27 with TRBJ2-2, with 10 bases fitting TRBD2. CDR3 length: 16 residues. Germline assignment: CDR1 MNHEY and CDR2 SMNVEV (reference sequence). V lost 3 bases and J lost 3; bases outside the gene matches: 4. As DNA, the CDR3 is TGTGCCAGCAGTTTCGGACTAGCGGAGTACACCGGGGAGCTGTTTTTT. This codes for CASSFGLAEYTGELFF.

The rearrangement uses TRBV5-1 and TRBJ2-4; 9 nucleotides match TRBD1. The CDR3 totals 14 residues. J lost 6 bases, V lost 3 bases, and 4 bases had no gene match. CDR1 and CDR2 (germline): SGHRS, YFSETQ. The CDR3 spells CASSSGQGGNIQYF. The CDR3 DNA is TGCGCCAGCAGCTCGGGACAGGGCGGAAACATTCAGTACTTC.

J is TRBJ1-1 and V is TRBV4-2; weak D call: TRBD1 (5 bases). The V and J ends lost 1 base and 3 bases respectively, with 9 bases between them. From germline, CDR1 is LGHNA and CDR2 YNFKEQ. The CDR3 sequence is 14 residues long. CDR3 in amino acids: CASSQGRAHTEAFF. The CDR3 DNA is TGTGCCAGCAGCCAAGGCAGGGCCCACACTGAAGCTTTCTTT.

The CDR3 sequence: CASSLVIGDTQYF. The CDR3 DNA reads TGTGCCAGCAGTTTAGTGATAGGAGATACGCAGTATTTT. V usage is TRBV28 and J usage is TRBJ2-3; D remains ambiguous. This CDR3 spans 13 amino acids. Trimming removed 2 bases at V and 5 bases at J, with 8 bases between. Germline V lookup: CDR1 MDHEN, CDR2 SYDVKM.

The chain combines TRBV29-1 with TRBJ2-1; TRBD2 matches at 8 bases. The CDR3 loop spans 14 amino acids. V was clipped by 8 bases and J by 8 bases; unmatched bases: 14. Germline V gives CDR1 SQVTM, CDR2 ANQGSEA. In DNA form, the CDR3 reads TGCAGCCCCCTGGGGGGGCTAGCGGGCCATGAGCAGTTCTTC. It yields the protein CSPLGGLAGHEQFF.

The chain carries TRBV5-4 and TRBJ2-1; the D is unclear. The CDR3 length is 16 residues. The germline CDR1 and CDR2 sequences are SGHNT and YYREEE (reference sequence). Trimming stripped 4 bases from V and 4 bases from J, with 18 bases between. CDR3 sequence reads: CASSPRNFKGYNEQFF. The CDR3 DNA is TGTGCCAGCAGCCCACGGAATTTTAAGGGTTACAATGAGCAGTTCTTC.

The chain links TRBV15 to TRBJ1-5; D remains ambiguous. The CDR3 length is 15 residues. V lost 0 bases and J lost 3, with 9 bases in between. Germline CDR1 and CDR2: LNHNV and YYDKDF (reference sequence). The CDR3 bases are TGTGCCACCAGCAGAGAGTCCAGATTCAATCAGCCCCAGCATTTT. The encoded protein is CATSRESRFNQPQHF.

V and J are TRBV5-1 and TRBJ2-3; D is uncertain. The germline V and J ends were trimmed by 5 bases and 0 bases, with 10 bases remaining between them. The CDR3 totals 14 residues. Per germline, CDR1 SGHRS and CDR2 YFSETQ. Here the CDR3 reads CASRGRISTDTQYF. CDR3 sequence (DNA): TGCGCCAGCAGAGGGCGGATTAGCACAGATACGCAGTATTTT. Using reference TRBV5-1 and TRBJ2-3 for the parts outside the CDR3, the full variable domain is KAGVTQTPRYLIKTRGQQVTLSCSPISGHRSVSWYQQTPGQGLQFLFEYFSETQRNKGNFPGRFSGRQFSNSRSEMNVSTLELGDSALYLCASRGRISTDTQYFGPGTRLTVL.

The sample holds one count of this clone. V usage is TRBV7-2 and J usage is TRBJ2-7; a possible D gene is TRBD2 (6 bases). Trimming cost V 3 bases and J 5 bases, with 17 bases left between them. Germline-derived CDR1 and CDR2 are SGHTA and FQGNSA. The CDR3 is 15 amino acids. DNA for the CDR3: TGTGCCAGCAGCTTCCCTAATCCCAGGACTAACGAGCAGTACTTC. Translating it yields CASSFPNPRTNEQYF.

The chain carries TRBV2 and TRBJ2-7, with 8 bases identical to TRBD1. The CDR3 runs 15 residues. Unmatched junction bases numbered 12, after V lost 5 bases and J lost 6 bases. CDR1 and CDR2 from the germline V gene are SNHLY and FYNNEI. The CDR3 spells CASSFLGTGNTEQYF. The CDR3, as DNA: TGTGCCAGCAGTTTCTTGGGGACAGGAAACACCGAGCAGTACTTC.

The chain combines TRBV18 with TRBJ2-5; 9 bases match TRBD1. Trimming removed 6 bases from V and 5 bases from J; junction bases left unmatched: 7. Germline V gives CDR1 KGHSH, CDR2 LQKENI. This CDR3 contains 14 residues. The DNA for the CDR3 is TGTGCCAGCTCCTCGGGACAGGGAGGGGAGACCCAGTACTTC. Translation: CASSSGQGGETQYF. The whole variable domain, filled in from reference TRBV18 and TRBJ2-5, reads NAGVMQNPRHLVRRRGQEARLRCSPMKGHSHVYWYRQLPEEGLKFMVYLQKENIIDESGMPKERFSAEFPKEGPSILRIQQVVRGDSAAYFCASSSGQGGETQYFGPGTRLLVL.

This clone has more than one count but fewer than ten. This chain joins TRBV10-1 and TRBJ2-7; D not certain. CDR3 length: 13 residues. Germline V gene data show CDR1 as WNHNN and CDR2 as SYGVQD (reference sequence). The germline V and J ends were trimmed by 8 bases and 0 bases, with 11 bases remaining between them. The CDR3 here is CASPDGDSYEQYF. As DNA, the CDR3 is TGCGCCAGCCCGGACGGAGACTCCTACGAGCAGTACTTC.

V is TRBV4-3 and J is TRBJ1-6, with D uncertain. The germline CDR1 and CDR2 sequences are LGHNA and YSLEER. Deletions cut 1 base from V and 4 bases from J, with 14 bases between. CDR3 length: 17 residues. CDR3 in DNA: TGCGCCAGCAGCCAAGGGGCCGCGAGAGGTTATAATTCACCCCTCCACTTT. Its translation: CASSQGAARGYNSPLHF.

This clone was seen only a few times. The rearrangement links TRBV19 to TRBJ1-5, with TRBD1 as a possible D gene (5 bases). The CDR3 length is 15 residues. Germline V CDR1 and CDR2: LNHDA, SQIVND (reference sequence). V lost 6 bases, J lost 4 bases, and 16 bases lay in between. The CDR3 DNA sequence: TGTGCCAGTAGGACTGGGGACTCGAAGAATCAGCCCCAGCATTTT. It is translated as CASRTGDSKNQPQHF.